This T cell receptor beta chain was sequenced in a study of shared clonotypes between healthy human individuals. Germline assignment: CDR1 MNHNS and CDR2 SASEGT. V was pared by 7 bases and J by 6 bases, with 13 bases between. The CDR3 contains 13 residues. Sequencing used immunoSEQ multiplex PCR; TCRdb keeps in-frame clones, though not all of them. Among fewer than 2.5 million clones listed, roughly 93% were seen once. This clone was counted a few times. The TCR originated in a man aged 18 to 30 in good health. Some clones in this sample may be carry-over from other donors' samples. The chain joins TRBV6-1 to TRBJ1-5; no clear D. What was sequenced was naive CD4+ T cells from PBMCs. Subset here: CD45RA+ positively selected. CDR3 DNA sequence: TGTGCCAGCACGGTAGGATTGTCTCAGCCCCAGCATTTT. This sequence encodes CASTVGLSQPQHF.